One and the same sample provided the 22 T cell receptor beta chains below, sequenced in a study of cytomegalovirus exposure and HLA in healthy donors. A multiplex PCR was run with 60 Vbeta primers and 13 Jbeta primers. The protocol was immunoSEQ multiplex PCR, while the TCRdb copy is restricted to in-frame clones and leaves out a portion. The repertoire includes 100,000 to 150,000 clones, 84% of them detected once, and about 2.7% sits in the top ten. The sequenced material came from PBMCs. The source of these receptors is a woman aged 18 to 35 in good health and CMV-seropositive.

This chain joins TRBV19 and TRBJ1-6; TRBD1 matches at 7 bases. V lost 3 bases and J lost 7; bases outside the gene matches: 3. Germline loops: CDR1 LNHDA, CDR2 SQIVND (reference sequence). The CDR3 loop spans 14 amino acids. The DNA of the CDR3 is TGTGCCAGTAGTATCAGGGGGACCAATTCACCCCTCCACTTT. Protein sequence: CASSIRGTNSPLHF.

The V call is TRBV11-2, the J call TRBJ2-5; a possible D gene is TRBD1 (5 bases). CDR1 is SGHAT and CDR2 is FQNNGV in the germline V gene. CDR3 length equals 16 residues. Trimming shortened V by 3 bases and J by 3 bases, and 17 bases separated the two germline ends. CDR3 nucleotide sequence: TGTGCCAGCAGCTTGGACCCGACAGCCAACGAAGAGACCCAGTACTTC. This sequence encodes CASSLDPTANEETQYF.

This clone was observed a handful of times. This sequence joins TRBV9 and TRBJ2-3; 7 bases match TRBD1. Trimming at V came to 1 base and at J to 4 bases, leaving 9 bases not matched to a gene. The CDR3 sequence is 16 residues long. Looked up from germline, CDR1 is SGDLS and CDR2 is YYNGEE. In DNA, the CDR3 is TGTGCCAGCAGCGTATTTAATTCAGGGGGAGCAGATACGCAGTATTTT. Translated: CASSVFNSGGADTQYF.

The chain has TRBV15 and TRBJ2-3; 12 positions agree with TRBD1. V trimming: 1 base; J trimming: 11 bases; junction bases outside the gene matches: 7. Per germline, CDR1 LNHNV and CDR2 YYDKDF (reference sequence). CDR3 length equals 15 residues. CDR3 protein: CATSRGGTGGSQQYF. Written as DNA, the CDR3 is TGTGCCACCAGCAGAGGTGGGACAGGGGGCTCGCAGCAGTATTTT.

The rearrangement links TRBV7-9 to TRBJ2-2; 8 positions match TRBD1. CDR3 length: 15 residues. V was pared by 4 bases and J by 0 bases, with 1 base of the junction left unmatched. CDR1 is SEHNR, CDR2 FQNEAQ, per germline (reference sequence). The CDR3 DNA is TGTGCCAGCAGCTCGGACAGGGCGAACACCGGGGAGCTGTTTTTT. Translation gives CASSSDRANTGELFF.

The chain is built from TRBV28 and TRBJ1-6; no firm D call. Germline lookup yields CDR1 MDHEN and CDR2 SYDVKM. V was pared by 8 bases and J by 15 bases, with 11 bases between. The CDR3 runs to 10 residues. The DNA of the CDR3 is TGTGCCAGCGGGTCCGAGGGCCTCCACTTT. Protein product: CASGSEGLHF.

CDR3 sequence reads: CASSLDSSPDTQYF. CDR3 nucleotide sequence: TGTGCCAGCAGCTTAGATTCGTCCCCAGATACGCAGTATTTT. V gene TRBV11-2 combines with J gene TRBJ2-3, with no clear D. Germline CDR1 SGHAT, CDR2 FQNNGV. V was trimmed by 0 bases and J by 4 bases, leaving 8 bases between them. The CDR3 has 14 amino acids.

Comment on this clone: A junction boundary mismatches the germline segment, possibly from a read error. The chain has TRBV14 and TRBJ1-4; D unclear. The length of the CDR3 is 16 residues. Germline CDR1 is SGHDN and CDR2 is FVKESK. This CDR3 is CASSQDPLAAHEKLLF. The CDR3 nucleotides read TGTGCCAGCAGCCAAGATCCCTTAGCGGCCCATGAAAAACTGCTTTTT.

The chain employs TRBV7-8 and TRBJ2-7, with D perhaps TRBD2 (6 bases). Germline CDR1 is SGHVS and CDR2 is FQNEAQ. V was shortened by 0 bases and J by 1 base, with 13 bases between the two germline ends. The CDR3 spans 16 residues. CDR3 sequence (DNA): TGTGCCAGCAGCTTAGCCCAGCCGGGACTGTCCTACGAGCAGTACTTC. Translation gives CASSLAQPGLSYEQYF.

This chain uses TRBV5-6 with TRBJ2-7; D is possibly TRBD1 (5 bases). Trimming took off 2 bases at V and 5 bases at J, with 14 bases between the two ends. Germline values: CDR1 SGHDT, CDR2 YYEEEE. This CDR3 comprises 14 residues. CDR3 sequence: CASSLWGVGDEQYF. The CDR3 DNA follows: TGTGCCAGCAGCTTATGGGGCGTAGGGGACGAGCAGTACTTC.

J is TRBJ1-6 and V is TRBV7-8; the D gene is possibly TRBD1 (5 bases). V was pared by 4 bases and J by 10 bases, with 20 bases between. Germline V gene lookup returns CDR1 SGHVS and CDR2 FQNEAQ. The CDR3 is 16 residues long. This chain's CDR3 is CASSSLDIPSYSPLHF. The CDR3 DNA sequence: TGTGCCAGCAGCTCTTTGGACATCCCGTCTTACTCACCCCTCCACTTT.

Notes on this clone: In this CDR3 the conserved last residue, phenylalanine or tryptophan, is missing, so a read error is likely. J is TRBJ2-7 and V is TRBV4-2; possible D gene TRBD1, 5 bases. This CDR3 is built from 13 residues. Germline assignment: CDR1 LGHNA and CDR2 YNFKEQ. V dropped 0 bases and J dropped 4 bases, with 7 bases sitting between them. The CDR3 reads CASSQDGAYEQYL. Here the CDR3 DNA reads TGTGCCAGCAGCCAAGATGGGGCGTACGAGCAGTACCTC.

The rearrangement joins TRBV5-1 to TRBJ2-5; possibly TRBD1 for D (6 bases). The V gene's germline CDR1 is SGHRS and CDR2 YFSETQ. The CDR3 consists of 14 residues. With 1 base removed from V and 11 bases from J, the gap between germline ends came to 18 bases. CDR3 sequence reads: CASSLQVQSGEQYF. In DNA, the CDR3 is TGCGCCAGCAGCTTGCAGGTCCAGTCAGGGGAGCAGTACTTC.

This chain joins TRBV4-1 and TRBJ1-5; D ambiguous. Germline assignment: CDR1 MGHRA and CDR2 YSYEKL. CDR3 size: 13 residues. Between the trimmed V and J ends, which lost 3 bases and 3 bases, there was a span of 6 bases. This CDR3 is CASSQSFNQPQHF. The CDR3 region has the DNA TGCGCCAGCAGCCAGAGCTTCAATCAGCCCCAGCATTTT.

This rearrangement joins TRBV2 to TRBJ2-2, with 12 positions matching TRBD1. The germline gives CDR1 SNHLY, CDR2 FYNNEI. Trimming took 5 bases from V and 8 from J; bases not matched to a gene: 3. This CDR3 is 14 amino acids long. CDR3 bases: TGTGCCAGCAGTTTGGGACAGGGGGCGGGGGAGCTGTTTTTT. Translation gives CASSLGQGAGELFF.

The chain joins TRBV5-1 to TRBJ2-3; D unclear. Trimming shortened V by 1 base and J by 2 bases, and 8 bases separated the two germline ends. Germline CDR1 is SGHRS and CDR2 is YFSETQ. CDR3 length equals 14 residues. The CDR3 DNA follows: TGCGCCAGCAGCTTGACCGGGTTCACAGATACGCAGTATTTT. As protein: CASSLTGFTDTQYF.

The count of this clone is one. The chain couples TRBV28 to TRBJ2-2, with TRBD2 identical over 8 bases. With 8 bases clipped from V and 1 base from J, the junction kept 3 bases outside the gene matches. Germline V gives CDR1 MDHEN, CDR2 SYDVKM. This CDR3 is 14 amino acids long. CDR3 loop: CASQSGGNTGELFF. CDR3 DNA: TGTGCCAGCCAGAGCGGGGGGAACACCGGGGAGCTGTTTTTT.

The V call is TRBV7-6, the J call TRBJ2-1; 10 bases map to TRBD2. The germline V gene has CDR1 SGHVS and CDR2 FNYEAQ. V trimming: 3 bases; J trimming: 4 bases; junction bases outside the gene matches: 6. CDR3 size: 16 residues. CDR3 in DNA: TGTGCCAGCAGCTTTCGGCTAGCGGGGGCGTACAATGAGCAGTTCTTC. Translated: CASSFRLAGAYNEQFF.

This chain joins TRBV15 and TRBJ2-7, with a possible D match to TRBD1 (6 bases). The germline V and J ends were trimmed by 3 bases and 7 bases, with 13 bases remaining between them. The germline CDR1 and CDR2 sequences are LNHNV and YYDKDF (reference sequence). The CDR3 runs to 13 residues. CDR3 loop: CATSSLGRGEQYF. CDR3 in DNA: TGTGCCACCAGCAGCCTCGGTAGGGGGGAGCAGTACTTC. Full variable domain (outside the CDR3, taken from reference TRBV15 and TRBJ2-7): DAMVIQNPRYQVTQFGKPVTLSCSQTLNHNVMYWYQQKSSQAPKLLFHYYDKDFNNEADTPDNFQSRRPNTSFCFLDIRSPGLGDTAMYLCATSSLGRGEQYFGPGTRLTVT.

The chain employs TRBV7-9 and TRBJ2-2, with a weak D call TRBD2 (6 bases). Between the trimmed V and J ends, which lost 2 bases and 7 bases, there was a span of 11 bases. CDR1 SEHNR and CDR2 FQNEAQ come from the germline V gene (reference sequence). This CDR3 contains 14 residues. The CDR3 protein is CASSLSGTGGELFF. The CDR3 nucleotides are TGTGCCAGCAGCTTATCAGGGACTGGCGGGGAGCTGTTTTTT.

V and J are TRBV5-1 and TRBJ1-6; possibly TRBD1 for D (6 bases). Trimming shortened V by 6 bases and J by 5 bases, and 12 bases separated the two germline ends. Germline CDR1 reads SGHRS; CDR2 reads YFSETQ. The CDR3 totals 14 residues. The CDR3, as DNA: TGCGCCAGCACAAGGGAGGGGGATAATTCACCCCTCCACTTT. It yields the protein CASTREGDNSPLHF.

The gene calls are TRBV5-1 and TRBJ1-6; 10 bases align to TRBD1. This CDR3 is 15 amino acids long. Germline-derived CDR1 and CDR2 are SGHRS and YFSETQ. The trim removed 4 bases at V and 10 bases at J, leaving 8 bases unmatched. This chain's CDR3 is CASSGGQGTGSPLHF. In nucleotides, the CDR3 is TGCGCCAGCAGCGGGGGACAGGGGACGGGCTCACCCCTCCACTTT.